This record covers a single TCR beta chain. This clonotype is regarded as medium-sized (0.01 to 0.1%). Its antigen specificity is not known. The sample holds no much larger clone one base away, and base qualities are not on file. The sample comes from a study of tumor-infiltrating lymphocytes in oesophageal squamous cell carcinoma listed by TCRdb under 2016. The library came from PCR. Instrument on record: Illumina HiSeq 1500. The raw public data were reprocessed by TCRdb itself: fastp quality trimming at Q25, MiXCR clonotype calling, in-frame beta chains only. Every entry covers one CDR3 protein and lists the most common genes and DNA from its rows. Present in this sample are approximately 14,000 distinct CDR3 sequences, around 50% of which were seen just once. The ten largest clonotypes hold over 15% of the sample. The CDR3 contains 13 residues, cysteine and phenylalanine counted. Only the CDR3 portion is preserved as DNA: 39 bases, with reading frame beginning at the first base. The junction carries 3 bases between V and J, which are trimmed by 2 bases and 1 base respectively. The CDR1 and CDR2 encoded by the germline V gene are MNHEY and SVGEGT.

The sample consisted of esophageal tumor tissue. This chain is built from TRBV6-2 or TRBV6-3 and TRBJ1-5; the D segment cannot be called with confidence. The sequence was collected from a male donor with esophageal squamous cell carcinoma. The CDR3 protein sequence reads: CASSYGSNQPQHF. The bases are TGTGCCAGCAGTTACGGGAGCAATCAGCCCCAGCATTTT.